This TCR beta chain is drawn from a study of blood T cell repertoires in COVID-19. Study-wide context: Sites in the United States, Italy and Spain provided acute and convalescent COVID-19 samples.

Germline CDR1 reads SNHLY; CDR2 reads FYNNEI. The CDR3 runs to 13 residues. V lost 6 bases and J lost 3; bases outside the gene matches: 2. Enrolment of Seattle patients took place during active infection, and they were followed longitudinally. Authors' analysis steps: Scientists estimated how many nucleated cells there were by amplifying reference gene primers. Generated by immunoSEQ multiplex PCR, the TCRdb table keeps only in-frame clones and is missing some. The V and J calls and clone size come from that table; D and trimming were worked out from the DNA. The sample consists of around 150,000 clones, approximately 85% of them appearing once.

The receptor's source is a woman aged 60 to 75 with COVID-19, enrolled during active disease. V gene TRBV2 combines with J gene TRBJ1-5; 7 positions agree with TRBD1. The sample taken for sequencing was peripheral blood. CDR3 region: CASSRGYNQPQHF. DNA of the CDR3: TGTGCCAGCAGCAGGGGGTACAATCAGCCCCAGCATTTT.